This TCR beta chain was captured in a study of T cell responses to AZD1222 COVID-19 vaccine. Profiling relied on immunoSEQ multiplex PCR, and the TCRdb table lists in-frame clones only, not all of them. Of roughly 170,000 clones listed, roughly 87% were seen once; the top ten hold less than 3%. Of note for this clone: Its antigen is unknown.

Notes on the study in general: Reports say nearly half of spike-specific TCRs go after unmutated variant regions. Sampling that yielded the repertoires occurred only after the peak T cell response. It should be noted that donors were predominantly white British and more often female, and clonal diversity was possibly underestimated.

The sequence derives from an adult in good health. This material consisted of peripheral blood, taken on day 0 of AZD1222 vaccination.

DNA for the CDR3: TGTGCTAGTGGTTTGGAAACTGAAGCTTTCTTT. Translation: CASGLETEAFF. The rearrangement uses TRBV12-5 and TRBJ1-1; no reliable D call. V lost 1 base and J 5 bases, leaving 2 bases between the germline ends. The CDR3 length is 11 residues. The germline V gene has CDR1 LGHNT and CDR2 FRNRAP.